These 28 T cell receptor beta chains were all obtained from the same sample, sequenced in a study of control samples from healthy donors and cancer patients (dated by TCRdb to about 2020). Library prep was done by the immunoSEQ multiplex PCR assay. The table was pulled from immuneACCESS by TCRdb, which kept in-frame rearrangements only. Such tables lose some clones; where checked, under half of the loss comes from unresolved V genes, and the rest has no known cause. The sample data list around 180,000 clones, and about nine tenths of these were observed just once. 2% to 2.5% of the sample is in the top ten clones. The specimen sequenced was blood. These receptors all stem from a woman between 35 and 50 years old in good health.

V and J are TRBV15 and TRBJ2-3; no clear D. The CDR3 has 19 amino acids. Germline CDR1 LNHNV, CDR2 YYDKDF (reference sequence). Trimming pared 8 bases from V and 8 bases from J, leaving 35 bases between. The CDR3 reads CATARIFSIILVRRITQYF. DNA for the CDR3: TGTGCCACCGCGCGGATTTTTTCAATAATATTAGTTCGTCGTATTACGCAGTATTTT.

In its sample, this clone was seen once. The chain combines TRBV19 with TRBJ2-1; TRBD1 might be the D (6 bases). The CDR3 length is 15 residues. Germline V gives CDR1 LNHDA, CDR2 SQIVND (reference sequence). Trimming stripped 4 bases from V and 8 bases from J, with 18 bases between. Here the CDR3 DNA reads TGTGCCAGTAGTACCCACAGGGATCCCTTCGATGAGCAGTTCTTC. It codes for CASSTHRDPFDEQFF.

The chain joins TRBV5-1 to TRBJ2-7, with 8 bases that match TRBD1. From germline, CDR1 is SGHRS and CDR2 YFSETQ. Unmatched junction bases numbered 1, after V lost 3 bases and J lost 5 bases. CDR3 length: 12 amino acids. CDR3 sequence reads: CASSSGGDEQYF. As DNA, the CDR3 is TGCGCCAGCAGCTCAGGGGGCGACGAGCAGTACTTC. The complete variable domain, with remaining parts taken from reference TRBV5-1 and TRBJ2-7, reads KAGVTQTPRYLIKTRGQQVTLSCSPISGHRSVSWYQQTPGQGLQFLFEYFSETQRNKGNFPGRFSGRQFSNSRSEMNVSTLELGDSALYLCASSSGGDEQYFGPGTRLTVT.

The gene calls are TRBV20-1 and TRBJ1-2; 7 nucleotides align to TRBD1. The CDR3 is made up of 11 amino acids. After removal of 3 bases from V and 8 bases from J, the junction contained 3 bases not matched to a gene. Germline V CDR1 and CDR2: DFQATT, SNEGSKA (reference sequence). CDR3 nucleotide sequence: TGCAGTGCTAGCAGGGGGGAGGGCTACACCTTC. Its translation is CSASRGEGYTF.

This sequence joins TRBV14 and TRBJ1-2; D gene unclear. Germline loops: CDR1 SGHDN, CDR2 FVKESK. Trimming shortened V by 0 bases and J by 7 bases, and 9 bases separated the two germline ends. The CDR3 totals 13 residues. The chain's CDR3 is CASSQERAGGYTF. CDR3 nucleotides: TGTGCCAGCAGCCAAGAAAGAGCGGGTGGCTACACCTTC.

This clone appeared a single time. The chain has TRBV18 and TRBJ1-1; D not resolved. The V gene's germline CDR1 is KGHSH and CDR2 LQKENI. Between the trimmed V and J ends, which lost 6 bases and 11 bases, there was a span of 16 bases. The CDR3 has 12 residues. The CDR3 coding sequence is TGTGCCAGCTCCCTACCAGAGGCGAGCGCTTTCTTT. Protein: CASSLPEASAFF.

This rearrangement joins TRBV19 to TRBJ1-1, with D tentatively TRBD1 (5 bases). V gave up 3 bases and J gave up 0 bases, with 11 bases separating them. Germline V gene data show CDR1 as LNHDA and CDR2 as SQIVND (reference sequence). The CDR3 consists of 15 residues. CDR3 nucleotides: TGTGCCAGTAGTATGCAGGGTAACATGAACACTGAAGCTTTCTTT. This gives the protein CASSMQGNMNTEAFF.

CDR3 protein: CASSIDRAGRYEQYF. As DNA, the CDR3 is TGTGCCAGTAGTATTGATCGGGCAGGTCGCTACGAGCAGTACTTC. The J gene is TRBJ2-7, the V gene TRBV19; D is undetermined. The V gene's germline CDR1 is LNHDA and CDR2 SQIVND (reference sequence). Deletions cut 3 bases from V and 3 bases from J, with 15 bases between. This CDR3 has 15 amino acids.

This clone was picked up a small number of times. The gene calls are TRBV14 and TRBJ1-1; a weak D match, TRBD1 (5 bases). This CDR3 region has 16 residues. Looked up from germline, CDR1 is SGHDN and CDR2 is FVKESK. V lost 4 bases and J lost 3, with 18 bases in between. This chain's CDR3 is CASSLYTGVGDTEAFF. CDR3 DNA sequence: TGTGCCAGCAGCCTTTATACGGGGGTCGGAGACACTGAAGCTTTCTTT.

The DNA of the CDR3 is TGTGCCAGCAGCTTAGCGGGACAAATTGGGCGGGCCCATGCCGGGGAGCTGTTTTTT. This encodes CASSLAGQIGRAHAGELFF. This rearrangement joins TRBV7-9 to TRBJ2-2; D may be TRBD1 (6 bases). The CDR3 consists of 19 residues. Germline V gives CDR1 SEHNR, CDR2 FQNEAQ (reference sequence). V shed 0 bases and J shed 6 bases, with 23 bases lying between them. Full variable domain (remainder filled in from reference TRBV7-9 and TRBJ2-2): DTGVSQNPRHKITKRGQNVTFRCDPISEHNRLYWYRQTLGQGPEFLTYFQNEAQLEKSRLLSDRFSAERPKGSFSTLEIQRTEQGDSAMYLCASSLAGQIGRAHAGELFFGEGSRLTVL.

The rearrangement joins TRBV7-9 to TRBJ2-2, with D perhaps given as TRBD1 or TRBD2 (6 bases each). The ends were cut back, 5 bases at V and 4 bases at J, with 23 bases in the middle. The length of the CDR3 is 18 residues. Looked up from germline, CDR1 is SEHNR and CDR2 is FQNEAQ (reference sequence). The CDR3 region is CASSVGYRGRIFTGELFF. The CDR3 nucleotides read TGTGCCAGCAGCGTGGGTTACCGGGGGCGCATATTCACCGGGGAGCTGTTTTTT.

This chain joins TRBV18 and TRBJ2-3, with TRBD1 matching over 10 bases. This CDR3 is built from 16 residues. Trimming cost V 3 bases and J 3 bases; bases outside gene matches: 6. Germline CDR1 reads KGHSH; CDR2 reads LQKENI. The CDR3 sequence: CASSPLGQGRTDTQYF. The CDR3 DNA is TGTGCCAGCTCACCCTTGGGACAGGGGAGGACAGATACGCAGTATTTT.

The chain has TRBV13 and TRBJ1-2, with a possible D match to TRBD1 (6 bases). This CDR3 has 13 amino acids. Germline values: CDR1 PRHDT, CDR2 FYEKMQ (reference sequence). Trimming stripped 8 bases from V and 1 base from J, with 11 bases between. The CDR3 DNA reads TGTGCCAGCGCGGACAGACTTAACTATGGCTACACCTTC. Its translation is CASADRLNYGYTF.

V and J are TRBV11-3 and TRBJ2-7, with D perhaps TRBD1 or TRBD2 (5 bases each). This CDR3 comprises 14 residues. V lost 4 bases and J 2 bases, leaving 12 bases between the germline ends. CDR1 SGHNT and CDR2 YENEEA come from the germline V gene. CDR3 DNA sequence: TGTGCCAGCAGCTCAAGGGACGTACCCTACGAGCAGTACTTC. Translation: CASSSRDVPYEQYF.

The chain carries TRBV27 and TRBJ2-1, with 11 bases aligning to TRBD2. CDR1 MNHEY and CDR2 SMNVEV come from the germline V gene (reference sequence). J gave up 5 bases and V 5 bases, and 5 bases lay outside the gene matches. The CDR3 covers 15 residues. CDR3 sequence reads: CASSALAGGNNEQFF. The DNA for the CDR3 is TGTGCCAGCAGTGCCCTAGCGGGGGGCAACAATGAGCAGTTCTTC.

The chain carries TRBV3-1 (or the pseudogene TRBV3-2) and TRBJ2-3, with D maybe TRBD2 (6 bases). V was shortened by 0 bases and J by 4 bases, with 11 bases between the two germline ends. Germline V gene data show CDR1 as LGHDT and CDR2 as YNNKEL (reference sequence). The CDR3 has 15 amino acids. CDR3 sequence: CASSQERGGADTQYF. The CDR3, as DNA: TGTGCCAGCAGCCAAGAGCGGGGTGGCGCAGATACGCAGTATTTT.

The CDR3 sequence is CASSYSAGGFYEQYF. Written as DNA, the CDR3 is TGTGCCAGCAGTTACTCGGCAGGGGGTTTTTACGAGCAGTACTTC. The chain uses TRBV6-5 and TRBJ2-7; 7 nucleotides line up with TRBD1. The CDR3 loop spans 15 amino acids. With 0 bases clipped from V and 4 bases from J, the junction kept 6 bases outside the gene matches. Germline assignment: CDR1 MNHEY and CDR2 SVGAGI.

DNA for the CDR3: TGTGCCAGCAGCTTACAAGGGGGCGTGAACGAGCAGTACTTC. Translation gives CASSLQGGVNEQYF. The rearrangement links TRBV7-9 to TRBJ2-7; 7 positions agree with TRBD1. The CDR3 length is 14 residues. In germline, CDR1 is SEHNR, CDR2 FQNEAQ (reference sequence). V was clipped by 2 bases and J by 5 bases; unmatched bases: 6.

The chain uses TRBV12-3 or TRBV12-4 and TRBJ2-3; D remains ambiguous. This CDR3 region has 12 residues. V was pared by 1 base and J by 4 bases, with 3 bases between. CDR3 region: CASSLDPDTQYF. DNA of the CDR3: TGTGCCAGCAGTTTAGACCCAGATACGCAGTATTTT.

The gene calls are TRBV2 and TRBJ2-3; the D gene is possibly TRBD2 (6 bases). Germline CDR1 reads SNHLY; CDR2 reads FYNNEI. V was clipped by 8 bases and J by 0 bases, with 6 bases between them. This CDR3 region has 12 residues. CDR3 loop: CASGGSTDTQYF. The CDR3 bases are TGTGCCAGCGGGGGGAGCACAGATACGCAGTATTTT.

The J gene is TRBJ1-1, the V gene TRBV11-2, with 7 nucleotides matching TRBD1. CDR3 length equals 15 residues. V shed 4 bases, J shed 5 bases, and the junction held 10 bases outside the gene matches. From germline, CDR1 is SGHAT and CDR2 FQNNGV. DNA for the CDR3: TGTGCCAGCAGCTCTTACAGGGGTATGGAGACTGAAGCTTTCTTT. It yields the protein CASSSYRGMETEAFF.

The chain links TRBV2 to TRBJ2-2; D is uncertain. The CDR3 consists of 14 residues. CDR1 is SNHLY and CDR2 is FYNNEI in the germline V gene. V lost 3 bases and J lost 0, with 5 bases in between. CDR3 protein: CASSDITNTGELFF. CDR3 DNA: TGTGCCAGCAGTGATATTACGAACACCGGGGAGCTGTTTTTT.

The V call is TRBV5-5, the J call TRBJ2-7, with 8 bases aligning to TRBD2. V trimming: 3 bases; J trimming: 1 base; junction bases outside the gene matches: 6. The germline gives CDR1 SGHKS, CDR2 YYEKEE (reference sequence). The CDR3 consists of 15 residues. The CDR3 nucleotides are TGTGCCAGCAGCTCCGCCGGGACTAGATCCTACGAGCAGTACTTC. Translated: CASSSAGTRSYEQYF.

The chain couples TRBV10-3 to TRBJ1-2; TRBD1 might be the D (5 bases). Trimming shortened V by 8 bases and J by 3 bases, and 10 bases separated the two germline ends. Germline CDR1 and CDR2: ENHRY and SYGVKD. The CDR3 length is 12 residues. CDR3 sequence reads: CAIQAGDYGYTF. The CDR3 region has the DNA TGTGCCATCCAGGCGGGGGACTATGGCTACACCTTC.

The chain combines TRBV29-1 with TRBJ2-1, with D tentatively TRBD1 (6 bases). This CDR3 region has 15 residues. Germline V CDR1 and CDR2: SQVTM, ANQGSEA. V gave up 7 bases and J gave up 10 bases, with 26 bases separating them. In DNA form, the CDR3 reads TGCAGCGCTAACGCTGGGGCAGGGGATCCGATAGAGCAGTTCTTC. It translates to CSANAGAGDPIEQFF.

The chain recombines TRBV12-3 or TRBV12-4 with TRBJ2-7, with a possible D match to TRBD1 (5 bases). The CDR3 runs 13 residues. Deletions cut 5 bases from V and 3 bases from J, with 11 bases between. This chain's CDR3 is CASSPGSVYEQYF. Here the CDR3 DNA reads TGTGCCAGCAGTCCAGGGTCCGTCTACGAGCAGTACTTC.

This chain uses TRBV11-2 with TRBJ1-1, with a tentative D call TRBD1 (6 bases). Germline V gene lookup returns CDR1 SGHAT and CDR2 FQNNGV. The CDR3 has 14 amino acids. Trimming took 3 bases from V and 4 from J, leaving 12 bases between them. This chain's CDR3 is CASSFPGASTEAFF. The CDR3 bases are TGTGCCAGCAGCTTTCCGGGGGCGAGCACTGAAGCTTTCTTT. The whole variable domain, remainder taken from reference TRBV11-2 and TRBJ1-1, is EAGVAQSPRYKIIEKRQSVAFWCNPISGHATLYWYQQILGQGPKLLIQFQNNGVVDDSQLPKDRFSAERLKGVDSTLKIQPAKLEDSAVYLCASSFPGASTEAFFGQGTRLTVV.

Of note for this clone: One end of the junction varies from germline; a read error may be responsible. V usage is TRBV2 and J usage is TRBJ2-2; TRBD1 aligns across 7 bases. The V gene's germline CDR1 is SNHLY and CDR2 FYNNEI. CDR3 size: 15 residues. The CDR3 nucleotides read TGTGCCAGCAGCGAAGACAGGGTGAGCGCCGGGGAGCTGTTTTTT. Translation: CASSEDRVSAGELFF. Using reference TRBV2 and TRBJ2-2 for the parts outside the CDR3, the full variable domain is EPEVTQTPSHQVTQMGQEVILRCVPISNHLYFYWYRQILGQKVEFLVSFYNNEISEKSEIFDDQFSVERPDGSNFTLKIRSTKLEDSAMYFCASSEDRVSAGELFFGEGSRLTVL.